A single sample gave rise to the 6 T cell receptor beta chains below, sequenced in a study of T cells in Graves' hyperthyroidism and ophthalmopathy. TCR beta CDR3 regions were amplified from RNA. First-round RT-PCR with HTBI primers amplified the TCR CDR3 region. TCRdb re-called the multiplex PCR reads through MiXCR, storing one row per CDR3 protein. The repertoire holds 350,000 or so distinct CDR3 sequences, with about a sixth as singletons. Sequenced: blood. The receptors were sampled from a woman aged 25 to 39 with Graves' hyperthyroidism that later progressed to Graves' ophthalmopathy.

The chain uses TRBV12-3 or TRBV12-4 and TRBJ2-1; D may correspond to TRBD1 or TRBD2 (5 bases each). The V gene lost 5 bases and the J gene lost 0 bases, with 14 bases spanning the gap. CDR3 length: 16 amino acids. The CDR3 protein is CASSPGALSSYNEQFF. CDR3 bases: TGTGCCAGCAGTCCCGGGGCCCTGAGCTCCTACAATGAGCAGTTCTTC.

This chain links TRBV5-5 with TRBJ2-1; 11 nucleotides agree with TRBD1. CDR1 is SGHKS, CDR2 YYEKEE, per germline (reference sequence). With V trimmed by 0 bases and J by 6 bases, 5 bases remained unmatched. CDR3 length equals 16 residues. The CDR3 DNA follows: TGTGCCAGCAGCTTGGGGGGGGGGACAGGGGGCAATGAGCAGTTCTTC. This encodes CASSLGGGTGGNEQFF.

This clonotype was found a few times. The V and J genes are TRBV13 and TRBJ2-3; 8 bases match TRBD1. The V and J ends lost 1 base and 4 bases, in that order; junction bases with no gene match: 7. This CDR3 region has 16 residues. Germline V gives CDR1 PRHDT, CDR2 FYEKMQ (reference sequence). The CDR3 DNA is TGTGCCAGCAGCTTAGACTGGACAGGGACCGCAGATACGCAGTATTTT. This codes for CASSLDWTGTADTQYF. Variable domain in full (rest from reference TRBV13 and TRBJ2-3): AAGVIQSPRHLIKEKRETATLKCYPIPRHDTVYWYQQGPGQDPQFLISFYEKMQSDKGSIPDRFSAQQFSDYHSELNMSSLELGDSALYFCASSLDWTGTADTQYFGPGTRLTVL.

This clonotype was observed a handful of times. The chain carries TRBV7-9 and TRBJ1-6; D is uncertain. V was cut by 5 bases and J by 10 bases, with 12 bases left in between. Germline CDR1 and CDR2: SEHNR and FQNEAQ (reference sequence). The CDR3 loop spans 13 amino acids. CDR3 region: CASSGGFYSPLHF. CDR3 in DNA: TGTGCCAGCAGCGGTGGGTTTTACTCACCCCTCCACTTT.

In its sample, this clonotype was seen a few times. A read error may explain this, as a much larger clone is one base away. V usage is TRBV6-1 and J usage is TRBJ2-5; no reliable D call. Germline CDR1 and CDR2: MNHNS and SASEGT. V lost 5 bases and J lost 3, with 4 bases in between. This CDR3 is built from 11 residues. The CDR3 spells CASSWKETQYF. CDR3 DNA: TGTGCCAGCAGTTGGAAAGAGACCCAGTACTTC.

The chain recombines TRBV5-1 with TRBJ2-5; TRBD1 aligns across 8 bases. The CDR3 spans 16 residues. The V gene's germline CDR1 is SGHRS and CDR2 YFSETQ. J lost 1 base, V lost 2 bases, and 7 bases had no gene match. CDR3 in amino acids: CASSLPTGATQETQYF. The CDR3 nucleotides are TGCGCCAGCAGCTTACCGACAGGGGCAACCCAAGAGACCCAGTACTTC.